The source of this T cell receptor (beta chain) is a study of blood T cell repertoires in COVID-19. Only in-frame clones appear in the TCRdb table, and some are missing; sequencing was by immunoSEQ multiplex PCR. The table has under 500,000 clones, roughly nine tenths seen once; the top ten hold 1% to 1.3%. The CDR3 consists of 16 residues. From germline, CDR1 is MNHEY and CDR2 SMNVEV (reference sequence). The V end lost 1 base, the J end lost 3 bases, and 10 bases lay between the germline ends. Sequenced input: PBMCs or T cells enriched from blood (not recorded which). The TCR was taken from a young man who had recovered from COVID-19. V usage is TRBV27 and J usage is TRBJ2-6; D is possibly TRBD1 (6 bases). The CDR3, as DNA: TGTGCCAGCAGTTTATTTACAGGGATTGGGGCCAACGTCCTGACTTTC. Its translation is CASSLFTGIGANVLTF.